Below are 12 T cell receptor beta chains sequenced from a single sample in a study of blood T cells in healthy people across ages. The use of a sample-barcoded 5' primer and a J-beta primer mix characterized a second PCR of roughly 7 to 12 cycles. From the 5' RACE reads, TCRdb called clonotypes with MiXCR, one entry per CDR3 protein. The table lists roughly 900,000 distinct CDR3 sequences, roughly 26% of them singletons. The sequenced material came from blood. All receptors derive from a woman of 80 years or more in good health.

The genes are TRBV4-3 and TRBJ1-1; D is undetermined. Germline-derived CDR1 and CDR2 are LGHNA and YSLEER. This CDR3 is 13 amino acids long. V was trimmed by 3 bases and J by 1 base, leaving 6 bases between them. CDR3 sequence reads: CASSQYGNTEAFF. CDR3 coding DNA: TGCGCCAGCAGCCAGTACGGGAACACTGAAGCTTTCTTT.

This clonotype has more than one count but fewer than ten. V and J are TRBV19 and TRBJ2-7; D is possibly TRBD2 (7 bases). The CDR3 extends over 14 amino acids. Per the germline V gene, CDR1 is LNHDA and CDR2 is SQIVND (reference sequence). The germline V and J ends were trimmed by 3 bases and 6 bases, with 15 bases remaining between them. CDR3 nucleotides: TGTGCCAGTAGTATTGGTGGGGGGGCCGCCGAGCAGTACTTC. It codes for CASSIGGGAAEQYF.

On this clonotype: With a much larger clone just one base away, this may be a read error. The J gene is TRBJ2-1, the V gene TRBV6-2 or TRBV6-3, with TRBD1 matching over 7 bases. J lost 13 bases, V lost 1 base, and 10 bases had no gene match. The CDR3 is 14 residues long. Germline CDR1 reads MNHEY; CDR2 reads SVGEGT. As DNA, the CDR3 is TGTGCCAGCAGTTACTACGGGACAGCAGAGACCCAGTTCTTC. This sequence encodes CASSYYGTAETQFF.

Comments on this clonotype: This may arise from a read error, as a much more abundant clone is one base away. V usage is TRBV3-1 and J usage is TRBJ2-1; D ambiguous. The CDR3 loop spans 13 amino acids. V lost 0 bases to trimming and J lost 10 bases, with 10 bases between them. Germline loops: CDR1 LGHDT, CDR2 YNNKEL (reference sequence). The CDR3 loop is CASSQDLGWEQFF. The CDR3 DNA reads TGTGCCAGCAGCCAAGATCTTGGTTGGGAGCAGTTCTTC.

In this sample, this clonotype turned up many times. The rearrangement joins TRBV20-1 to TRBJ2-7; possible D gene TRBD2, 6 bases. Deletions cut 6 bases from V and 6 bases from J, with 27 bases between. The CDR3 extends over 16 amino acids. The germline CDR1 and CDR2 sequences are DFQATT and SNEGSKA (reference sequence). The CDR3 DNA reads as TGCAGTGCACCCGACCCCCGACGCGGGGAGAAGTCCGAGCAGTACTTC. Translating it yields CSAPDPRRGEKSEQYF.

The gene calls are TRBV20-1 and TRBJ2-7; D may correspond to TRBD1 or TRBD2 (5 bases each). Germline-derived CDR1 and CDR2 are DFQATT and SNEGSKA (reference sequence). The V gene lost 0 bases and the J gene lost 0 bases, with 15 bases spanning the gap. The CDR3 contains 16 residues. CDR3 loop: CSARDPGRATSYEQYF. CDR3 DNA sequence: TGCAGTGCTAGAGATCCGGGGCGGGCCACCTCCTACGAGCAGTACTTC.

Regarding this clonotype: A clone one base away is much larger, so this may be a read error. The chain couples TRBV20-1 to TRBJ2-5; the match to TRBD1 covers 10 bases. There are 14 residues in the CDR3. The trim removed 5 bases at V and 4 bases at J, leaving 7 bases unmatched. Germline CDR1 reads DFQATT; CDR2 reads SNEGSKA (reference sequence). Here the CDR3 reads CSAGGTGVRETQYF. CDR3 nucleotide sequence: TGCAGTGCTGGTGGGACAGGGGTTCGAGAGACCCAGTACTTC.

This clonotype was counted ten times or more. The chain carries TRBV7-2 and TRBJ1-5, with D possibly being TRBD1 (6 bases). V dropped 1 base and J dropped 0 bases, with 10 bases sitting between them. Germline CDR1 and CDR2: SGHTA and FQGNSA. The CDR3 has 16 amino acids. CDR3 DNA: TGTGCCAGCAGCTTAGGGGGGGCCGATAGCAATCAGCCCCAGCATTTT. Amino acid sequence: CASSLGGADSNQPQHF.

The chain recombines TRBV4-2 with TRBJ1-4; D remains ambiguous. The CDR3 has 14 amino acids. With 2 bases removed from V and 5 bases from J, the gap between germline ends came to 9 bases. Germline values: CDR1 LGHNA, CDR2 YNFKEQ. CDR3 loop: CASSQRRGNEKLFF. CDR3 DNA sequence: TGTGCCAGCAGCCAACGACGGGGAAATGAAAAACTGTTTTTT.

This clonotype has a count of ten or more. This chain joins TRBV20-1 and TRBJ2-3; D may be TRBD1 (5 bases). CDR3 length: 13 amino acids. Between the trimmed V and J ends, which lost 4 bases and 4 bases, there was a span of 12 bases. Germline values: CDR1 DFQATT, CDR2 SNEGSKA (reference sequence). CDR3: CSAIAQGPDTQYF. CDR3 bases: TGCAGTGCTATTGCCCAGGGCCCAGATACGCAGTATTTT.

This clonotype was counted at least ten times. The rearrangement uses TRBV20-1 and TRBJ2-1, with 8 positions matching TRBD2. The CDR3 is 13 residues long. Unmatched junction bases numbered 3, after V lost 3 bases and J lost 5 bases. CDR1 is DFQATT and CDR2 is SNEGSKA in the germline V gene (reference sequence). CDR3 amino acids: CSASGLANNEQFF. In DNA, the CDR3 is TGCAGTGCTAGCGGACTAGCTAACAATGAGCAGTTCTTC.

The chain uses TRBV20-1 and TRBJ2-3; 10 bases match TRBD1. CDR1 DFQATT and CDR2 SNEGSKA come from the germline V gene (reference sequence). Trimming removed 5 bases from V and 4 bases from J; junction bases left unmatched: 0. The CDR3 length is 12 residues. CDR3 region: CSAGQGADTQYF. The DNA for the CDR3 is TGCAGTGCTGGACAGGGGGCAGATACGCAGTATTTT.